What follows is one TCR beta chain and its context. The sample is drawn from a study of blood T cell repertoires in COVID-19. Measured with immunoSEQ multiplex PCR; TCRdb has only the in-frame clones, and not every one. The repertoire consists of under 350,000 clones, with about 89% occurring once and the leading ten covering about 4.6%. Germline V gene lookup returns CDR1 MNHNS and CDR2 SASEGT. The germline V and J ends were trimmed by 3 bases and 7 bases, with 12 bases remaining between them. The CDR3 is 13 amino acids. The TCR originated in a man aged 40-49 years with acute or convalescent COVID-19. The chain uses TRBV6-1 and TRBJ1-2; TRBD1 might be the D (5 bases). Material: peripheral blood. CDR3 region: CASSDRAASGYTF. CDR3 DNA: TGTGCCAGCAGTGACAGGGCGGCCTCTGGCTACACCTTC.